The rows below give T cell receptor beta chains drawn from one sample of a study of PD-1 blockade in mismatch repair-deficient tumors. Generated by immunoSEQ multiplex PCR, the TCRdb table keeps only in-frame clones and is missing some. The sample holds around 40,000 clones, 70% to 90% seen once. The starting material was peripheral blood, obtained 75 to 85 weeks after starting pembrolizumab. Source of these receptors: an adult with mismatch repair-deficient cancer. CDR3s include the opening cysteine and the closing phenylalanine or tryptophan. A D gene is named only where the DNA matches it firmly. Rows may omit the clone size; those that give it use once, few, many or a size class.

TRBJ2-1 | NA | NA | 15 | TRBV10-3 | TGTGCCATCAGTGAAAACGGCCCCTCCTACAATGAGCAGTTCTTC | CAISENGPSYNEQFF
TRBJ2-2 | NA | NA | 14 | TRBV7-6 | TGTGCCAGCAGCCAAACTAGGGGGACCGGGGAGCTGTTTTTT | CASSQTRGTGELFF
TRBJ2-6 | NA | NA | 15 | TRBV6-6 | TGTGCCAGCTCGCAGGGAATGGCTGGGGCCAACGTCCTGACTTTC | CASSQGMAGANVLTF
TRBJ2-2 | NA | NA | 13 | TRBV6-6 | TGTGCCAGCAGTTACTTTTCCGGCGGGGAGCTGTTTTTT | CASSYFSGGELFF
TRBJ1-4 | NA | NA | 14 | TRBV5-1 | TGCGCCAGCAGCTTGGGGCCGAGGGGAGGAAAACTGTTTTTT | CASSLGPRGGKLFF
TRBJ2-5 | TRBD1 | NA | 16 | TRBV6-1 | TGTGCCAGCAGTGCAGGAAATAGGGGGCGAGGAGAGACCCAGTACTTC | CASSAGNRGRGETQYF
TRBJ2-7 | NA | NA | 16 | TRBV7-2 | TGTGCCAGCAGCTCACACGCCGACAGGGAGGGCGACGAGCAGTACTTC | CASSSHADREGDEQYF
TRBJ1-1 | NA | NA | 17 | TRBV7-6 | TGTGCCAGCAGCTTAGCGTGGGCGGAAAAAATAAACACTGAAGCTTTCTTT | CASSLAWAEKINTEAFF
TRBJ1-2 | NA | NA | 12 | TRBV7-2 | TGTGCCAGTTCGAGGGCTAACTATGGCTACACCTTC | CASSRANYGYTF
TRBJ2-6 | NA | NA | 16 | TRBV4-1 | TGCGCCAGCAGCCAAGTCAGCCTCTCTGGGGCCAACGTCCTGACTTTC | CASSQVSLSGANVLTF
TRBJ2-7 | NA | NA | 14 | TRBV30 | TGTGCCTGGAACCGTCGACGGTTGAATGACGAGCAGTACTTC | CAWNRRRLNDEQYF
TRBJ1-2 | NA | NA | 14 | TRBV28 | TGTGCCAGCACCAGCAGCGGTTTTAACTATGGCTACACCTTC | CASTSSGFNYGYTF
TRBJ2-1 | TRBD1 | NA | 15 | TRBV28 | TGTGCCAGCAGTGTACAGGGGTCGTGGTACAATGAGCAGTTCTTC | CASSVQGSWYNEQFF
TRBJ2-7 | NA | large | 14 | TRBV7-9 | TGTGCCAGCAGCTTAGTTTCTGGGGCGGGCGAGCAGTACTTC | CASSLVSGAGEQYF
TRBJ1-5 | NA | NA | 14 | TRBV27 | TGTGCCAGCAGTTTACAATATGGCAATCAGCCCCAGCATTTT | CASSLQYGNQPQHF
TRBJ2-3 | NA | NA | 15 | TRBV6-5 | TGTGCCAGCAGCTCGGGACGGCCCACCGGAGATACGCAGTATTTT | CASSSGRPTGDTQYF
TRBJ2-3 | TRBD2 | NA | 18 | TRBV4-1 | TGCGCCAGCAGCCAAGATTACGGACTAGCGGGAGGGGCAGATACGCAGTATTTT | CASSQDYGLAGGADTQYF
TRBJ1-3 | NA | NA | 12 | TRBV19 | TGTGCCAGTAGTCAACAAGGAAACACCATATATTTT | CASSQQGNTIYF
TRBJ2-5 | NA | NA | 15 | TRBV9 | TGTGCCAGCAGCGTAGGTGGGGGCAGAGGGGAGACCCAGTACTTC | CASSVGGGRGETQYF
TRBJ2-1 | NA | once | 14 | TRBV11-2 | TGTGCCAGCAGCTTAGATCCAGGCTACAATGAGCAGTTCTTC | CASSLDPGYNEQFF
TRBJ1-3 | TRBD1 | NA | 19 | TRBV12-5 | TGTGCTAGTGGTTTCCCAGGATCCCGGGACAGGGGGGACAGAAACACCATATATTTT | CASGFPGSRDRGDRNTIYF
TRBJ1-2 | NA | NA | 11 | TRBV29-1 | TGCAGCGTAGTAAAGGGGGATGGCTACACCTTC | CSVVKGDGYTF
TRBJ1-5 | TRBD1 | NA | 15 | TRBV5-8 | TGTGCCAGCAGCCGACAGGGGAGACGCAATCAGCCCCAGCATTTT | CASSRQGRRNQPQHF
TRBJ1-2 | NA | NA | 14 | TRBV5-1 | TGCGCCAGCAGCTCAAGGGAGTTTAACTATGGCTACACCTTC | CASSSREFNYGYTF
TRBJ2-2 | TRBD1 | NA | 17 | TRBV18 | TGTGCCAGCTCACCTGGGACAGCCTCAAGGGACACCGGGGAGCTGTTTTTT | CASSPGTASRDTGELFF
TRBJ2-1 | NA | NA | 15 | TRBV7-2 | TGTGCCAGCAGTCCAGGCTACCTAGTTTTCCATGAGCAGTTCTTC | CASSPGYLVFHEQFF
TRBJ1-2 | NA | NA | 13 | TRBV13 | TGTGCCAGCAGCAAAGGACCCGACTATGGCTACACCTTC | CASSKGPDYGYTF
TRBJ1-3 | NA | once | 14 | TRBV5-6 | TGTGCCAGCAGTCCTGGGTTCTCTGGAAACACCATATATTTT | CASSPGFSGNTIYF
TRBJ2-2 | TRBD2 | NA | 15 | TRBV11-3 | TGTGCCAGCAGCTTTGGACTAGCGCACACCGGGGAGCTGTTTTTT | CASSFGLAHTGELFF
TRBJ2-5 | NA | NA | 15 | TRBV4-1 | TGCGCCAGCAGCCAAGTTCCGGCGCCTGGGGAGACCCAGTACTTC | CASSQVPAPGETQYF
TRBJ2-7 | NA | NA | 13 | TRBV5-1 | TGCGCCAGCAGCCTGGACGGCTCCTACGAGCAGTACTTC | CASSLDGSYEQYF
TRBJ1-1 | NA | few | 13 | TRBV27 | TGTGCCAGCAGCCGCACAGAGACGGCTGAAGCTTTCTTT | CASSRTETAEAFF
TRBJ2-1 | NA | NA | 15 | TRBV10-3 | TGTGCCATCAGTGAGTCGTCCGTATCCTACAATGAGCAGTTCTTC | CAISESSVSYNEQFF
TRBJ2-3 | TRBD2 | NA | 15 | TRBV4-3 | TGCGCCAGCAGCCAAGGTGGGAGGGAGAGGGATACGCAGTATTTT | CASSQGGRERDTQYF
TRBJ2-1 | NA | NA | 13 | TRBV2 | TGTGCCAGCAGTGAAAGACAGGACGGGGGGCAGTTCTTC | CASSERQDGGQFF
TRBJ2-2 | NA | NA | 14 | TRBV5-4 | TGTGCCAGCAGACTAACGATCGACACCGGGGAGCTGTTTTTT | CASRLTIDTGELFF
TRBJ2-5 | NA | NA | 15 | TRBV5-4 | TGTGCCAGCAGCTTGGATCCCAGGTCCCAAGAGACCCAGTACTTC | CASSLDPRSQETQYF
TRBJ2-6 | NA | NA | 16 | TRBV21-1 | TGTGCCATCCCAAGGGCCCCAACAACGGGGGCCAACGTCCTGACTTTC | CAIPRAPTTGANVLTF
TRBJ1-4 | TRBD1 | NA | 16 | TRBV4-1 | TGCGCCAGCAGCCACCCAGGGGGCGCAACTAATGAAAAACTGTTTTTT | CASSHPGGATNEKLFF
TRBJ2-3 | NA | NA | 17 | TRBV11-2 | TGTGCCAGCAGCTTAGAAAGGTTTGCAGGGGGCACAGATACGCAGTATTTT | CASSLERFAGGTDTQYF
TRBJ2-1 | TRBD2 | NA | 17 | TRBV7-3 | TGTGCCAGCAGCTCGCGTCCCGGGACTAGTTTCCGCAATGAGCAGTTCTTC | CASSSRPGTSFRNEQFF
TRBJ2-2 | TRBD2 | NA | 17 | TRBV6-7 | TGTGCCAGCAGTTACCCTCAGACTAGCGGGAAGGCCGGGGAGCTGTTTTTT | CASSYPQTSGKAGELFF
TRBJ1-2 | TRBD1 | NA | 15 | TRBV19 | TGTGCCAGTAGTAGGGGGACAGGCCGAGAGGATGGCTACACCTTC | CASSRGTGREDGYTF
TRBJ1-1 | NA | NA | 13 | TRBV2 | TGTGCCAGCAGCACCCGTGGGAGCACTGAAGCTTTCTTT | CASSTRGSTEAFF
TRBJ1-1 | NA | few | 14 | TRBV9 | TGTGCCAGCAACCGTAGGGGTGCGAACACTGAAGCTTTCTTT | CASNRRGANTEAFF
TRBJ1-3 | TRBD1 | NA | 15 | TRBV5-1 | TGCGCCAGCAGGGTCGAAGGGGGCACAGGAAACACCATATATTTT | CASRVEGGTGNTIYF
TRBJ2-7 | TRBD2 | NA | 21 | TRBV19 | TGTGCCAGTAGTTCCAGGGGCACTACCCCTGGGACTAGCGCCAGGGGATGGGAGCAGTACTTC | CASSSRGTTPGTSARGWEQYF
TRBJ2-5 | NA | NA | 9 | TRBV5-4 | TGTGCCAGAAAAGAGACCCAGTACTTC | CARKETQYF
TRBJ1-2 | NA | NA | 16 | TRBV18 | TGTGCCAGCTCACCAACACAGGAGGTAATAAGTCGTGGCTACACCTTC | CASSPTQEVISRGYTF
TRBJ2-5 | TRBD1 | NA | 14 | TRBV6-1 | TGTGCCAGCAGTGTACAGGGGGCCTATGAGACCCAGTACTTC | CASSVQGAYETQYF
TRBJ2-7 | TRBD2 | few | 15 | TRBV7-3 | TGTGCCAGCAGCCAGACTAGCGGGAGGTCCTACGAGCAGTACTTC | CASSQTSGRSYEQYF
TRBJ2-3 | TRBD1 | NA | 14 | TRBV5-4 | TGTGCCAGCAGCTTCGCAACAGGGGCAGATACGCAGTATTTT | CASSFATGADTQYF
TRBJ1-4 | NA | NA | 15 | TRBV18 | TGTGCCAGCTCACCATCGTCTGGGGGGAATGAAAAACTGTTTTTT | CASSPSSGGNEKLFF
TRBJ2-7 | NA | once | 14 | TRBV30 | TGTGCCTGGGGGGGTAGAGGTGGGCGCTACGAGAGAAGCTTC | CAWGGRGGRYERSF
TRBJ2-7 | NA | large | 13 | TRBV7-9 | TGTGCCAGCGAAAGCAGGAATTCCTACGAGCAGTACTTC | CASESRNSYEQYF